These 10 T cell receptor beta chains originate from one sample sequenced in a study of shared clonotypes between healthy human individuals. The method was immunoSEQ multiplex PCR; TCRdb's version includes in-frame clones alone and lacks a portion of them. The sample holds under 2,000,000 clones; about 95% are singletons and the top ten take 0.95% to 1.5%. Terminally differentiated effector memory CD45RA+ cells were excluded from the naive CD8 cells, which were CD45RO-negative and positively selected for CCR7. The sequencing input was naive CD8+ T cells sorted from blood. These receptors all stem from a young man in good health.

The chain couples TRBV7-2 to TRBJ2-3; D might be TRBD1 (5 bases). This CDR3 is 15 amino acids long. V was shortened by 6 bases and J by 2 bases, with 15 bases between the two germline ends. The germline CDR1 and CDR2 sequences are SGHTA and FQGNSA. The CDR3 DNA follows: TGTGCCAGCAGAGGAGACAGAGAGTACACAGATACGCAGTATTTT. Amino acid sequence: CASRGDREYTDTQYF.

The chain couples TRBV28 to TRBJ2-3; D might be TRBD2 (6 bases). The CDR3 spans 16 residues. The ends were cut back, 2 bases at V and 1 base at J, with 13 bases in the middle. Germline-derived CDR1 and CDR2 are MDHEN and SYDVKM. CDR3 nucleotide sequence: TGTGCCAGCAGTTTAGTGGAGGGGTTTGGCACAGATACGCAGTATTTT. It specifies CASSLVEGFGTDTQYF.

J is TRBJ2-5 and V is TRBV30; perhaps TRBD2 as D (5 bases). V gave up 2 bases and J gave up 3 bases, with 10 bases separating them. Germline CDR1 reads GTSNPN; CDR2 reads SVGIG (reference sequence). This CDR3 is 13 amino acids long. CDR3 region: CAWSTDGEETQYF. In nucleotides, the CDR3 is TGTGCCTGGAGTACGGACGGGGAAGAGACCCAGTACTTC.

The chain couples TRBV6-6 to TRBJ1-4; tentative D call: TRBD1 (5 bases). Germline assignment: CDR1 MNHNY and CDR2 SVGAGI (reference sequence). Trimming left V 7 bases short and J 8 bases short, with 20 bases between. The CDR3 consists of 15 residues. The CDR3 DNA follows: TGTGCCAGCATCGACCTGGACGGCGAGGGGGAAAAACTGTTTTTT. Its protein product is CASIDLDGEGEKLFF.

V and J are TRBV5-6 and TRBJ2-5; D perhaps matches TRBD2 (5 bases). This CDR3 has 14 residues. V was clipped by 0 bases and J by 2 bases, with 8 bases between them. Looked up from germline, CDR1 is SGHDT and CDR2 is YYEEEE. The CDR3 sequence: CASSLGLLQETQYF. The CDR3 DNA reads TGTGCCAGCAGCTTGGGACTACTTCAAGAGACCCAGTACTTC.

The V gene is TRBV7-9, the J gene TRBJ1-1; 9 bases are shared with TRBD1. In germline, CDR1 is SEHNR, CDR2 FQNEAQ (reference sequence). The CDR3 totals 13 residues. Germline trimming cut 8 bases from V and 5 bases from J; bases unmatched to any gene: 6. CDR3 loop: CASRRTGDTEAFF. The CDR3 DNA sequence: TGTGCCAGCCGTAGGACAGGGGATACTGAAGCTTTCTTT.

The chain employs TRBV11-2 and TRBJ1-2, with D maybe TRBD1 (5 bases). Germline V gene sequence: CDR1 SGHAT, CDR2 FQNNGV. The V and J ends lost 1 base and 0 bases respectively, with 9 bases between them. CDR3 length: 15 amino acids. The CDR3 DNA is TGTGCCAGCAGCTTAGTACCGACAGCTAACTATGGCTACACCTTC. Its protein product is CASSLVPTANYGYTF.

CDR3 amino acids: CASSMTGQETQYF. The CDR3 DNA reads TGTGCCAGCAGCATGACGGGACAAGAGACCCAGTACTTC. V is TRBV11-3 and J is TRBJ2-5; D might be TRBD2 (5 bases). The CDR3 extends over 13 amino acids. Looked up from germline, CDR1 is SGHNT and CDR2 is YENEEA. Deletions cut 5 bases from V and 2 bases from J, with 9 bases between.

This sequence joins TRBV5-6 and TRBJ1-6; D is undetermined. V was trimmed by 4 bases and J by 9 bases, leaving 14 bases between them. This CDR3 contains 14 residues. The germline V gene has CDR1 SGHDT and CDR2 YYEEEE. The CDR3 DNA reads as TGTGCCAGCAGCCTGACTGTTAGACTTTCACCCCTCCACTTT. It specifies CASSLTVRLSPLHF.

The chain combines TRBV7-2 with TRBJ2-1, with 8 nucleotides matching TRBD1. Germline trimming cut 5 bases from V and 0 bases from J; bases unmatched to any gene: 3. The CDR3 consists of 15 residues. Germline assignment: CDR1 SGHTA and CDR2 FQGNSA. The CDR3 DNA reads as TGTGCCAGCAGCGGAGACAGGGGCTCCTACAATGAGCAGTTCTTC. Its protein product is CASSGDRGSYNEQFF.